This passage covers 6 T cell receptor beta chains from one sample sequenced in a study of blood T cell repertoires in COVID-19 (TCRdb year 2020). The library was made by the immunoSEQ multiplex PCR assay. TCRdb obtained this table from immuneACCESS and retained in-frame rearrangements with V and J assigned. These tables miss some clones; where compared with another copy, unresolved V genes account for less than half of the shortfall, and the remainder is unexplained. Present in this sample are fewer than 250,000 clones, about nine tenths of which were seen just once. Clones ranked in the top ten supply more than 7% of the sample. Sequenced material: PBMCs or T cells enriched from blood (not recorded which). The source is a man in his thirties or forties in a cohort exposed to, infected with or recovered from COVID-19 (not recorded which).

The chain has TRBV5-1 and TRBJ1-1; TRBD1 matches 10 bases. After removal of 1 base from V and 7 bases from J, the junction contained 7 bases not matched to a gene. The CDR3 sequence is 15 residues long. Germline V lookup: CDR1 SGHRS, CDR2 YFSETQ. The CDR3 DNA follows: TGCGCCAGCAGCTTGTCTGGGGACAGGGGATTTGAAGCTTTCTTT. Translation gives CASSLSGDRGFEAFF.

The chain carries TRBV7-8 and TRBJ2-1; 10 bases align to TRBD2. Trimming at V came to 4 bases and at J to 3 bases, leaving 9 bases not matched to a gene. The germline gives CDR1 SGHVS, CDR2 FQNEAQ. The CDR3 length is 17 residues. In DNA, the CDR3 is TGTGCCAGCAGCTCCGGGGTAGCGGGAGGAAGCTACAATGAGCAGTTCTTC. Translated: CASSSGVAGGSYNEQFF.

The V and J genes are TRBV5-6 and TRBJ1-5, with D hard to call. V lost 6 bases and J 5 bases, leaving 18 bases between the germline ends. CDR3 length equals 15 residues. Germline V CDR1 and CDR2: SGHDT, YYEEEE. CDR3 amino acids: CASNRADSWYQPQHF. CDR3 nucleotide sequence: TGTGCCAGCAATCGAGCGGACTCCTGGTATCAGCCCCAGCATTTT.

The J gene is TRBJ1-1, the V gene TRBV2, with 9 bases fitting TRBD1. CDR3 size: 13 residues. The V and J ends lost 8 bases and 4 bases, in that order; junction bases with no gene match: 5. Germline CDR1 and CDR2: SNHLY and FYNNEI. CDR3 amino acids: CASLDRGITEAFF. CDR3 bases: TGTGCCAGCCTGGACAGGGGTATCACTGAAGCTTTCTTT.

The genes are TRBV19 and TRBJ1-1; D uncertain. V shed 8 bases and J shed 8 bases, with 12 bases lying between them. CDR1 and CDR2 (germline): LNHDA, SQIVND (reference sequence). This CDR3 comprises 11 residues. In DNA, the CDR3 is TGTGCCAGTGGAGTGGCAGACGAAGCTTTCTTT. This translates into CASGVADEAFF. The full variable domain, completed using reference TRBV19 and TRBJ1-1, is DGGITQSPKYLFRKEGQNVTLSCEQNLNHDAMYWYRQDPGQGLRLIYYSQIVNDFQKGDIAEGYSVSREKKESFPLTVTSAQKNPTAFYLCASGVADEAFFGQGTRLTVV.

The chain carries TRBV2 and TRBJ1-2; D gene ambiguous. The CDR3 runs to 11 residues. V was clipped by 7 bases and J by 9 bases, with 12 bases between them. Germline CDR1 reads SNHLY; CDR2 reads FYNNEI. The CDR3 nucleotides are TGTGCCAGCACAGGCGAAAATCGCTACACCTTC. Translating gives CASTGENRYTF.